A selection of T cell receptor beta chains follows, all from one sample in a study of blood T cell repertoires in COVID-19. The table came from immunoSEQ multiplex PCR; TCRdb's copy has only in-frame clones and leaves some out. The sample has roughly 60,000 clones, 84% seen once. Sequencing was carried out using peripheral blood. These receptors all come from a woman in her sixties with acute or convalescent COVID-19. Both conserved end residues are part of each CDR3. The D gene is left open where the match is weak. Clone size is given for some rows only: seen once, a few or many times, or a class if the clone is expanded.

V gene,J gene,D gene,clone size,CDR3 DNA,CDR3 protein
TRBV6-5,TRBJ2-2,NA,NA,TGTGCCAGCAGTTCGTACAGGGCCATCGGGGAGCTGTTTTTT,CASSSYRAIGELFF
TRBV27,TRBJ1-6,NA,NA,TGTGCCAGCAGTTTATACCCATTCGGCAGGGCGAACCTAAATTCACCCCTCCACTTT,CASSLYPFGRANLNSPLHF
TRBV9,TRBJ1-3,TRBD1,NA,TGTGCCAGCAGCCCCCAGGGGGGAGCGTGGGGAAACACCATATATTTT,CASSPQGGAWGNTIYF
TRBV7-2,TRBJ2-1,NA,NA,TGTGCCAGCAGCGCTACGCTGGGGCTGGGGCTCTTC,CASSATLGLGLF
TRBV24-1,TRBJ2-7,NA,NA,TGTGCCACCAGTGTACAGGGAACCCACGAGCAGTACTTC,CATSVQGTHEQYF
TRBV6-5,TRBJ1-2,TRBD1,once,TGTGCCAGCAGGGGGGGACAGACGGACGCCTATGGCTACACCTTC,CASRGGQTDAYGYTF
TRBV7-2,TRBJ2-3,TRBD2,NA,TGTGCCAGCAGCCAGGGACTAGCGGGGGGAGTAGGGAACACAGATACGCAGTATTTT,CASSQGLAGGVGNTDTQYF
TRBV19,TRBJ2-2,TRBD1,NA,TGTGCCAGTAGTCTCCTGGGACAGGGAAGCACCGGGGAGCTGTTTTTT,CASSLLGQGSTGELFF
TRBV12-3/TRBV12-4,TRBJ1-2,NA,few,TGTGCCAGCAGTCCTAGACTGACTAGCGGCTACACCTTC,CASSPRLTSGYTF
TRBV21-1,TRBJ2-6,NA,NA,TGTGCCAGCAGCGGGCCGAGCGTGGGGAGGTCTGGGGCCAACGTCCTGACTTTC,CASSGPSVGRSGANVLTF
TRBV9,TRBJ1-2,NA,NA,TGTGCCAGCAGCGTAGAGGGAGGGGTGGAGGGCTACACCTTC,CASSVEGGVEGYTF
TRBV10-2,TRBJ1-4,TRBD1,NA,TGCGCCAGCAGCGGACAGGGCTTTAATGAAAAACTGTTTTTT,CASSGQGFNEKLFF
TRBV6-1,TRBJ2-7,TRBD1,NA,TGTGCCAGCAGTGATCGACAGGGGGCTCACGAGCAGTACTTC,CASSDRQGAHEQYF
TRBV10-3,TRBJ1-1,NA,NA,TGTGCCACCGCAGGAGGCAACACTGAAGCTTTCTTT,CATAGGNTEAFF
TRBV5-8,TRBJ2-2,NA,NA,TGTGCCAGCAGCTTGTTAGTTGGGGCCCTGAACACCGGGGAGCTGTTTTTT,CASSLLVGALNTGELFF
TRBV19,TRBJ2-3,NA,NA,TGTGCCAGTAGTATCCGGACAGTTACCACAGATACGCAGTATTTT,CASSIRTVTTDTQYF
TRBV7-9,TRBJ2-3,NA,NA,TGTGCCAGCAGCTTAGCAATAGGAGCAGATACGCAGTATTTT,CASSLAIGADTQYF
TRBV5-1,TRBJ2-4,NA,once,TGCGCCAGCAGCGCCGAGAGCCGGATTCAGTACTTC,CASSAESRIQYF
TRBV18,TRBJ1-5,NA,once,TGTGCCAGCTCACCCTCAGGGGTGGGCGGTAGCAATCAGCCCCAGCATTTT,CASSPSGVGGSNQPQHF
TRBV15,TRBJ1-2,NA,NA,TGTGCCACCAGCAGAGATTGGGGAGACTATGGCTACACCTTC,CATSRDWGDYGYTF
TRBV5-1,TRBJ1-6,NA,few,TGCGCCAGCAGCTTGAAACAGACCTCACCCCTCCACTTT,CASSLKQTSPLHF
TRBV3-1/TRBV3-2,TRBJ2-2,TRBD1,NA,TGTGCCAGCAGCCTCGGTCCAGGGGGATCGGCCGGGGAGCTGTTTTTT,CASSLGPGGSAGELFF
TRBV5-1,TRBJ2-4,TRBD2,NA,TGCGCCAGCAGCTTGCCGGGACTAGCCGGCATTCAGTACTTC,CASSLPGLAGIQYF
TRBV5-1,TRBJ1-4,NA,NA,TGCGCCAGCAGCTGGGGCACCGCGTCTGAAAAACTGTTTTTT,CASSWGTASEKLFF
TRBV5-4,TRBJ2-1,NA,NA,TGTGCCAGCAGACCCGGACAGGCGGGAAACAATGAGCAGTTCTTC,CASRPGQAGNNEQFF
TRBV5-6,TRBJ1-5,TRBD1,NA,TGTGCCAGCAGCCTGGGACAGGTCAATCAGCCCCAGCATTTT,CASSLGQVNQPQHF
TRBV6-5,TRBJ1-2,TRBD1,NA,TGTGCCAGCAGTTACGGGACAGATAACTATGGCTACACCTTC,CASSYGTDNYGYTF
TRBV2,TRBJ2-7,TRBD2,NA,TGTGCCAGCAGCCCAGGGTTGCGGGGGGCCCACGAGCAGTACTTC,CASSPGLRGAHEQYF
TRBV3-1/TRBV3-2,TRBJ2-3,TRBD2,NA,TGTGCCAGCAGCAGAAATAGCGGGGGTGTCACAGATACGCAGTATTTT,CASSRNSGGVTDTQYF
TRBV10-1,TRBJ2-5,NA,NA,TGCGCCAGCAGTGAGACCCATAACAGGGCCCAGTACTTC,CASSETHNRAQYF
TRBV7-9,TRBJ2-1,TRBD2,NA,TGTGCCAGCAGCCCCAGCGGGGGGGCCTGGTATGAGCAGTTCTTC,CASSPSGGAWYEQFF